This T cell receptor beta chain was captured by sequencing in a study of blood T cells in healthy people across ages. Regarding the study as a whole: It was not known whether donors were CMV positive (a possible confounder of expanded clonotype changes).

The study drew donors from healthy Caucasian individuals in Russia aged 6 to 90. Every donor gave approximately 10 milliliters of peripheral blood. Worth noting for this clonotype: Its antigen is unidentified.

A second PCR, run for roughly 7 to 12 cycles, used a sample-barcoded 5' primer plus a J-beta primer mix. A template-switch adaptor with 12 random nucleotides tagged each cDNA molecule. MiXCR, applied by TCRdb to the 5' RACE reads, yields one record per CDR3 protein. The top ten clones hold 30% to 45% of a sample with approximately 690,000 distinct CDR3 sequences, 45% to 65% of them seen once. CDR3 length equals 14 residues. The V and J ends lost 3 bases and 5 bases respectively, with 13 bases between them. Germline V gene lookup returns CDR1 SNHLY and CDR2 FYNNEI. Material for sequencing was blood. The TCR comes from a man between 60 and 75 years old in good health. V and J are TRBV2 and TRBJ1-2; the D gene is possibly TRBD1 (5 bases). CDR3: CASSEGPATYGYTF. The CDR3 nucleotides read TGTGCCAGCAGTGAGGGACCCGCGACGTATGGCTACACCTTC.